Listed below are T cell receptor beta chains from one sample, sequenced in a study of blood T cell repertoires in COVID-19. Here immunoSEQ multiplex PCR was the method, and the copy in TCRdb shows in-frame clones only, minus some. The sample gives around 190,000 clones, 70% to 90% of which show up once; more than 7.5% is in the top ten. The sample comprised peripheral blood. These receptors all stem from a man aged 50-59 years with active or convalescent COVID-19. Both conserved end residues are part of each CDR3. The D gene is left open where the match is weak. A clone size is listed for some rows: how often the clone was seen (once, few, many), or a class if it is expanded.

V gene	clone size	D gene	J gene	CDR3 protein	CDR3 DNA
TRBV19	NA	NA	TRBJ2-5	CASRTQGGAPQETQYF	TGTGCCAGTAGAACCCAAGGGGGGGCCCCCCAAGAGACCCAGTACTTC
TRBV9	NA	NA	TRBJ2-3	CASSVATTDTQYF	TGTGCCAGCAGCGTAGCTACGACAGATACGCAGTATTTT
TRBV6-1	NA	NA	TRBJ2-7	CASSATMGAGIYEQYF	TGTGCCAGCAGTGCCACGATGGGGGCAGGGATCTACGAGCAGTACTTC
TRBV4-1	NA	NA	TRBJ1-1	CASSQVSSTVEAFF	TGCGCCAGCAGCCAAGTTTCCTCGACAGTCGAAGCTTTCTTT
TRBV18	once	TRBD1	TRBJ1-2	CASSETGNYGYTF	TGTGCCAGCTCAGAGACAGGGAACTATGGCTACACCTTC
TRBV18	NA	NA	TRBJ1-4	CASSPPGEQGEKLFF	TGTGCCAGCTCACCACCGGGGGAACAGGGCGAAAAACTGTTTTTT
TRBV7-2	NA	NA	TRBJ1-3	CASSSNGGGSGNTIYF	TGTGCCAGCAGCTCAAATGGGGGGGGAAGCGGAAACACCATATATTTT
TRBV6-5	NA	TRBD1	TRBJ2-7	CASNAPGQSYEQYF	TGTGCCAGCAACGCACCGGGACAGAGCTACGAGCAGTACTTC
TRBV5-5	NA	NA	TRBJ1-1	CASSLVKGSTEAFF	TGTGCCAGCAGCTTGGTTAAGGGGTCCACTGAAGCTTTCTTT
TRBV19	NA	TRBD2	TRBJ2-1	CASSTTGTSRQFF	TGTGCCAGTAGTACCACCGGGACTAGTAGGCAGTTCTTC
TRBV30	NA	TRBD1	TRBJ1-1	CAWSPPDRGAFF	TGTGCCTGGAGTCCACCGGACAGGGGCGCTTTCTTT
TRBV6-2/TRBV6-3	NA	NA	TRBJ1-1	CASSYGREGTEAFF	TGTGCCAGCAGTTACGGTAGAGAGGGCACTGAAGCTTTCTTT
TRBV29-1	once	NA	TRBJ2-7	CSVQTGDRYEQYF	TGCAGCGTTCAGACAGGAGACCGCTACGAGCAGTACTTC
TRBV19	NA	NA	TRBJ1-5	CASSTQQGGNQPQHF	TGTGCCAGTAGTACCCAACAGGGCGGCAATCAGCCCCAGCATTTT
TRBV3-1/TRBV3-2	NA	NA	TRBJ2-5	CASSQPGSTQETQYF	TGTGCCAGCAGCCAACCGGGTTCTACACAAGAGACCCAGTACTTC
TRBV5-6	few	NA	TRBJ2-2	CARELTQTRQVYTGELFF	TGTGCCAGAGAGCTTACCCAAACCCGACAGGTGTACACCGGGGAGCTGTTTTTT
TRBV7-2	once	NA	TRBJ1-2	CASSLETGIFPYGYTF	TGTGCCAGCAGCTTAGAAACAGGCATTTTTCCCTATGGCTACACCTTC
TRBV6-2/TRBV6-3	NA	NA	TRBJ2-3	CASSYSRGRSTDTQYF	TGTGCCAGCAGTTACTCGCGGGGACGGTCCACAGATACGCAGTATTTT